The text below deals with one TCR beta chain. Its antigen is unidentified. The sample comes from a study of early T cells in non-severe SARS-CoV-2 infection. The wider study: Unpaired chains resulted from sequencing bulk RNA of unsorted whole blood.

The V gene lost 6 bases and the J gene lost 7 bases, with 13 bases spanning the gap. This CDR3 region has 12 residues. Germline lookup yields CDR1 SQVTM and CDR2 ANQGSEA. Molecules of cDNA were individually given unique molecular identifiers that were attached to them. TCRdb reanalysed the 5' RACE reads using MiXCR and keeps one entry per CDR3 protein. This table has roughly 55,000 distinct CDR3 sequences, about 16% appearing once. Broader study findings: Database matching using VDJdb favored anti-spike CD8 responses, with private and CD4 specificities left missing.

The TCR originated in an adult who was a healthcare worker with PCR-confirmed SARS-CoV-2 infection or an uninfected control (not recorded which). V usage is TRBV29-1 and J usage is TRBJ2-1; D possibly corresponds to TRBD2 (6 bases). The sequences come from whole blood, collected at baseline. CDR3 in DNA: TGCAGCGTAATGCGGGGACCGAATGAGCAGTTCTTC. The encoded protein is CSVMRGPNEQFF.